The 22 T cell receptor beta chains listed next were all sequenced from one sample in a study of blood T cell repertoires in COVID-19. Assay used: immunoSEQ multiplex PCR; TCRdb lists only in-frame clones, some missing. The sample has approximately 150,000 clones, around 88% seen once. Material for sequencing was peripheral blood. These TCRs come from a human donor in a cohort sampled during active COVID-19.

The gene calls are TRBV14 and TRBJ2-3; 11 nucleotides align to TRBD1. The CDR3 covers 15 residues. The V segment lost 4 bases and the J segment 4 bases; nucleotides outside the gene matches: 4. CDR1 is SGHDN and CDR2 is FVKESK in the germline V gene. DNA of the CDR3: TGTGCCAGCAGCCCCCGGGACAGGGGGGCAGATACGCAGTATTTT. Translation gives CASSPRDRGADTQYF.

This clone was picked up one time. The chain couples TRBV19 to TRBJ2-7, with D maybe TRBD1 (6 bases). V lost 6 bases to trimming and J lost 3 bases, with 12 bases between them. CDR1 and CDR2 from the germline V gene are LNHDA and SQIVND (reference sequence). The CDR3 covers 13 residues. The CDR3 DNA reads as TGTGCCAGTAGCCTAGCACAGGGCTACGAGCAGTACTTC. This codes for CASSLAQGYEQYF.

This clone was counted a single time. The rearrangement uses TRBV10-3 and TRBJ1-6, with 8 bases lining up with TRBD1. J was trimmed by 7 bases and V by 0 bases; bases with no gene match: 2. CDR3 size: 15 residues. Germline CDR1 and CDR2: ENHRY and SYGVKD. For the CDR3, the DNA is TGTGCCATCAGTGAGTCATCAGGGGGCAATTCACCCCTCCACTTT. It translates to CAISESSGGNSPLHF.

The chain couples TRBV19 to TRBJ1-2; TRBD1 aligns across 10 bases. CDR1 is LNHDA and CDR2 is SQIVND in the germline V gene (reference sequence). The CDR3 sequence is 14 residues long. V lost 3 bases, J lost 7 bases, and 5 bases stayed unmatched. CDR3 DNA: TGTGCCAGTAGTATCATGGGACAGGGGTTTGGCTACACCTTC. This gives the protein CASSIMGQGFGYTF.

This sequence joins TRBV18 and TRBJ1-3; the D is unclear. Trimming stripped 2 bases from V and 0 bases from J, with 11 bases between. Germline V lookup: CDR1 KGHSH, CDR2 LQKENI. The CDR3 loop spans 16 amino acids. The CDR3 protein is CASSPSQANSGNTIYF. The CDR3 bases are TGTGCCAGCTCACCATCCCAGGCCAACTCTGGAAACACCATATATTTT. Full variable domain (rest looked up from reference TRBV18 and TRBJ1-3): NAGVMQNPRHLVRRRGQEARLRCSPMKGHSHVYWYRQLPEEGLKFMVYLQKENIIDESGMPKERFSAEFPKEGPSILRIQQVVRGDSAAYFCASSPSQANSGNTIYFGEGSWLTVV.

The chain recombines TRBV9 with TRBJ1-2; TRBD1 matches 9 bases. This CDR3 contains 15 residues. Trimming at V came to 2 bases and at J to 4 bases, leaving 6 bases not matched to a gene. Germline V gene sequence: CDR1 SGDLS, CDR2 YYNGEE. The CDR3, as DNA: TGTGCCAGCAGCGTCCGGGACAGGGCGCTCTATGGCTACACCTTC. Translating gives CASSVRDRALYGYTF.

The V and J genes are TRBV5-1 and TRBJ2-3, with 7 bases aligning to TRBD1. CDR1 SGHRS and CDR2 YFSETQ come from the germline V gene. After removal of 2 bases from V and 0 bases from J, the junction contained 12 bases not matched to a gene. The CDR3 loop spans 18 amino acids. CDR3 in DNA: TGCGCCAGCAGCTTTGGACAGGACCGAGCCCTAAGCACAGATACGCAGTATTTT. This gives the protein CASSFGQDRALSTDTQYF.

V is TRBV6-5 and J is TRBJ1-3, with a weak D call TRBD1 (5 bases). With 6 bases removed from V and 2 bases from J, the gap between germline ends came to 14 bases. There are 15 residues in the CDR3. Germline CDR1 MNHEY, CDR2 SVGAGI. The CDR3 spells CASRTGGGPGNTIYF. The CDR3, as DNA: TGTGCCAGCAGGACCGGGGGGGGACCTGGAAACACCATATATTTT.

The chain joins TRBV27 to TRBJ2-5; 8 bases fit TRBD2. Germline V gene lookup returns CDR1 MNHEY and CDR2 SMNVEV (reference sequence). The CDR3 is 15 amino acids. J gave up 1 base and V 7 bases, and 8 bases lay outside the gene matches. CDR3 protein: CASTLIAGSQETQYF. The CDR3 DNA reads as TGTGCCAGCACCTTAATAGCGGGGTCCCAAGAGACCCAGTACTTC.

The chain joins TRBV5-4 to TRBJ1-2; tentatively, D is TRBD1 (5 bases). Per germline, CDR1 SGHNT and CDR2 YYREEE (reference sequence). Trimming cost V 5 bases and J 3 bases, with 14 bases left between them. The CDR3 loop spans 14 amino acids. CDR3 in amino acids: CASSSPRVHYGYTF. The CDR3 DNA reads as TGTGCCAGCAGTTCCCCCAGGGTTCACTATGGCTACACCTTC.

The CDR3 DNA sequence: TGCGCCAGCAGCTTGACAGGGAGTTCCTACAATGAGCAGTTCTTC. Encoded protein: CASSLTGSSYNEQFF. This chain connects TRBV5-1 to TRBJ2-1; maybe TRBD1 (6 bases). CDR1 SGHRS and CDR2 YFSETQ come from the germline V gene. The CDR3 extends over 15 amino acids. The V and J ends lost 1 base and 1 base respectively, with 9 bases between them.

This clone was seen once. J is TRBJ2-1 and V is TRBV30; possible D gene TRBD1, 6 bases. This CDR3 has 19 residues. Trimming pared 3 bases from V and 0 bases from J, leaving 24 bases between. The germline CDR1 and CDR2 sequences are GTSNPN and SVGIG (reference sequence). CDR3 region: CAWRAVRTVRLSSYNEQFF. Here the CDR3 DNA reads TGTGCCTGGAGAGCGGTGCGGACAGTCAGATTAAGCTCCTACAATGAGCAGTTCTTC.

The rearrangement links TRBV2 to TRBJ2-4; 8 bases are a match to TRBD1. J lost 3 bases, V lost 6 bases, and 7 bases had no gene match. The CDR3 totals 15 residues. Germline CDR1 is SNHLY and CDR2 is FYNNEI. The chain's CDR3 is CASRRTGTDKNIQYF. Written as DNA, the CDR3 is TGTGCCAGCAGGAGGACAGGGACAGACAAAAACATTCAGTACTTC.

The rearrangement uses TRBV4-2 and TRBJ2-7, with D possibly being TRBD2 (6 bases). The CDR3 totals 14 residues. The germline CDR1 and CDR2 sequences are LGHNA and YNFKEQ. Trimming removed 1 base at V and 5 bases at J, with 12 bases between. CDR3: CASSQGAGRDEQYF. The CDR3 coding sequence is TGTGCCAGCAGCCAAGGGGCGGGGAGAGACGAGCAGTACTTC.

The V gene is TRBV16, the J gene TRBJ2-5; maybe TRBD1 (6 bases). Trimming shortened V by 8 bases and J by 7 bases, and 20 bases separated the two germline ends. The CDR3 contains 14 residues. Per germline, CDR1 KGHSY and CDR2 FQNENV. The CDR3 DNA follows: TGTGCCAGCCAGCCGACAGGACCAAGTGGGACCCAGTACTTC. This sequence encodes CASQPTGPSGTQYF.

V usage is TRBV7-3 and J usage is TRBJ2-5; maybe TRBD2 (7 bases). The CDR3 loop spans 17 amino acids. CDR1 is SGHTA and CDR2 is FQGTGA in the germline V gene. V lost 1 base and J lost 4, with 19 bases in between. The CDR3 DNA follows: TGTGCCAGCAGCTTAAGTTCGGGGGGCGCAGGCGGAGAGACCCAGTACTTC. Its translation: CASSLSSGGAGGETQYF.

CDR3 region: CASRDFHYGYTF. As DNA, the CDR3 is TGTGCCAGCAGAGACTTCCACTATGGCTACACCTTC. This rearrangement joins TRBV6-5 to TRBJ1-2; D is uncertain. The V end was cut by 6 bases, the J end by 3 bases, with 8 bases between. The CDR3 loop spans 12 amino acids. CDR1 is MNHEY, CDR2 SVGAGI, per germline.

This clone was observed once. The gene calls are TRBV7-2 and TRBJ2-3; TRBD2 matches 10 bases. CDR3 length equals 17 residues. After removal of 5 bases from V and 1 base from J, the junction contained 9 bases not matched to a gene. The germline V gene has CDR1 SGHTA and CDR2 FQGNSA. As DNA, the CDR3 is TGTGCCAGCAGCCTCTGGGTAGCGGGGGGTCGCACAGATACGCAGTATTTT. It encodes CASSLWVAGGRTDTQYF.

The CDR3 bases are TGTGCCAGCAGCGCCGGACAGGGGGCGTTTGGGGCCAACGTCCTGACTTTC. Encoded protein: CASSAGQGAFGANVLTF. The chain recombines TRBV9 with TRBJ2-6; TRBD1 aligns across 11 bases. V shed 3 bases and J 3 bases; nucleotides not matched to a gene: 5. The CDR3 is 17 residues long. Looked up from germline, CDR1 is SGDLS and CDR2 is YYNGEE.

V usage is TRBV19 and J usage is TRBJ1-2; 11 positions match TRBD1. V trimming: 7 bases; J trimming: 4 bases; junction bases outside the gene matches: 14. The CDR3 has 17 amino acids. Germline V gene sequence: CDR1 LNHDA, CDR2 SQIVND (reference sequence). Here the CDR3 reads CASTSLDRGRGGYGYTF. The CDR3 region has the DNA TGTGCCAGTACCTCTTTGGACAGGGGGCGAGGAGGCTATGGCTACACCTTC.

About this clone: Other DNA sequences from this sample encode an identical CDR3 as well. This chain joins TRBV3-1 (or the pseudogene TRBV3-2) and TRBJ2-5; TRBD2 matches 11 bases. CDR3 length: 14 amino acids. Trimming cost V 4 bases and J 5 bases; bases outside gene matches: 3. The germline gives CDR1 LGHDT, CDR2 YNNKEL (reference sequence). The CDR3 DNA is TGTGCCAGCAGCCCAACTAGCGGGGGTGAGACCCAGTACTTC. This encodes CASSPTSGGETQYF.

This clone appeared a single time. This CDR3 reads CASSAGGQSIYGYTF. The CDR3 DNA sequence: TGTGCCAGCAGCGCCGGGGGACAGTCGATCTATGGCTACACCTTC. The chain joins TRBV9 to TRBJ1-2, with 7 bases that match TRBD1. The V segment lost 3 bases and the J segment 4 bases; nucleotides outside the gene matches: 9. Germline CDR1 is SGDLS and CDR2 is YYNGEE. This CDR3 has 15 residues.